This paragraph covers one T cell receptor (beta chain) sequence. Its cognate antigen is unknown. The data were taken from a study of identifying expanded T cells in peripheral blood. Generated by immunoSEQ multiplex PCR, the TCRdb table keeps only in-frame clones and is missing some. Among approximately 120,000 clones listed, 75% to 90% were seen once. General study findings and limits: Variance in clone template counts between approximately 2-week samples significantly increased with total template count across all healthy donors. Over approximately two and four weeks, about 15 and 19 clones changed, versus roughly 1.1 between replicates.

The CDR3 consists of 17 residues. This receptor was identified in a person between 18 and 70 years old in good health. The genes are TRBV21-1 and TRBJ2-1; the table's TRBD2 call for D was not verified on the DNA. TRBV21-1 is an annotated pseudogene. The material sequenced was blood. The CDR3 sequence is CASSPKRGGFNWNEQFF. Written as DNA, the CDR3 is TGTGCCAGCAGCCCGAAGCGGGGGGGCTTTAATTGGAATGAGCAGTTCTTC.